The 5 T cell receptor beta chains given below trace back to one sample, sequenced in a study of response to subunit inactivated influenza vaccine. TCRdb analysed the RT-PCR reads with MiXCR anew, one entry per CDR3 protein. This table holds about 500,000 distinct CDR3 sequences, 16% found once. Sequenced material: CD4+ T cells sorted from PBMCs, taken roughly 24 months after vaccination. The receptors here all came from a man aged 50 to 75 who received an inactivated influenza vaccine.

The chain couples TRBV5-4 to TRBJ2-1; 10 bases line up with TRBD2. The V gene end was trimmed by 4 bases and the J gene end by 12 bases; junction bases not matched to a gene: 4. The CDR3 consists of 12 residues. The V gene's germline CDR1 is SGHNT and CDR2 YYREEE (reference sequence). The CDR3 region is CASSPERGGQFF. DNA of the CDR3: TGTGCCAGCAGCCCAGAGCGGGGGGGGCAGTTCTTC.

This clonotype was observed a handful of times. CDR3 bases: TGCAGCGTTAATACAGGGAGTTCGAACTATGGCTACACCTTC. This encodes CSVNTGSSNYGYTF. This sequence joins TRBV29-1 and TRBJ1-2; TRBD1 might be the D (6 bases). CDR3 length: 14 amino acids. V was clipped by 5 bases and J by 2 bases, with 15 bases between them. The germline V gene has CDR1 SQVTM and CDR2 ANQGSEA.

This clonotype has just a few counts. J is TRBJ1-2 and V is TRBV20-1; no reliable D call. Germline CDR1 and CDR2: DFQATT and SNEGSKA (reference sequence). The CDR3 runs to 13 residues. The V end was cut by 3 bases, the J end by 4 bases, with 12 bases between. CDR3 coding DNA: TGCAGTGCTAGGAACAGAGAAATCTATGGCTACACCTTC. It specifies CSARNREIYGYTF.

The CDR3 region is CASRPNRGARQPQHF. The CDR3 nucleotides are TGTGCCAGCAGACCCAACCGAGGGGCGAGACAGCCCCAGCATTTT. The rearrangement joins TRBV6-1 to TRBJ1-5; TRBD1 might be the D (5 bases). The length of the CDR3 is 15 residues. Germline V gives CDR1 MNHNS, CDR2 SASEGT. Trimming cost V 6 bases and J 7 bases, with 19 bases left between them.

This chain connects TRBV12-3 or TRBV12-4 to TRBJ2-1, with D hard to call. V dropped 5 bases and J dropped 12 bases, with 17 bases sitting between them. CDR3 length equals 13 residues. The DNA of the CDR3 is TGTGCCAGCAGTCCAGGCCCGGGTGTAGTGCAGTTCTTC. It codes for CASSPGPGVVQFF.